The clone carrying this T cell receptor (beta chain) appeared a few times. Its antigen is as yet unknown. In germline, CDR1 is MNHEY, CDR2 SMNVEV (reference sequence). The V and J ends lost 5 bases and 4 bases respectively, with 15 bases between them. The CDR3 runs to 15 residues. Unique molecular identifiers were used in preparing the TCRbeta library. Each CDR3 protein gets one entry after TCRdb re-called the PCR reads with MiXCR. The repertoire includes just over 950,000 distinct CDR3 sequences, about 31% of them detected once, and roughly 30% sits in the top ten. The source of the sample is a study of T-cell reconstitution after alpha-beta-depleted transplantation in children. General study findings and limits: Fresh T-cell production supplied most of the T-cell counts and diversity seen one year after transplant. It was reported that alpha-beta T cells came from several hundred expanded graft clones (about two months after transplant).

The sample in question was PBMCs, mostly from graft donor cells, obtained 360 days after TCRalphabeta/CD19-depleted stem cell transplant. The TCR sequence derives from a boy younger than two who had a stem cell transplant for SCID, so the T cells may come from the graft donor. This chain joins TRBV27 and TRBJ2-4, with a weak D call TRBD2 (5 bases). The CDR3 region has the DNA TGTGCCAGCAGTGCCCGGGGTGGACTGAAAAACATTCAGTACTTC. Its protein product is CASSARGGLKNIQYF.